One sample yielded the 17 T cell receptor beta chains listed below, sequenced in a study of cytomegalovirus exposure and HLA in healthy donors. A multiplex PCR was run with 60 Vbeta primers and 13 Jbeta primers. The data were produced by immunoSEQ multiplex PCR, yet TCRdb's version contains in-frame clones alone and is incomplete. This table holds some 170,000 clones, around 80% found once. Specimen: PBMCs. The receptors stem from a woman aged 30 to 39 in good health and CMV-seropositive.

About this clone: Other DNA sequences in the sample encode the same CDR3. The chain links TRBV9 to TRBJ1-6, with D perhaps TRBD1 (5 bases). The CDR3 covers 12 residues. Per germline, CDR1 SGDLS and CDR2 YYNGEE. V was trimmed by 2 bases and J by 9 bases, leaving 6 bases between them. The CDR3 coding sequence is TGTGCCAGCAGCGTGGGGGGTTCACCCCTCCACTTT. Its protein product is CASSVGGSPLHF.

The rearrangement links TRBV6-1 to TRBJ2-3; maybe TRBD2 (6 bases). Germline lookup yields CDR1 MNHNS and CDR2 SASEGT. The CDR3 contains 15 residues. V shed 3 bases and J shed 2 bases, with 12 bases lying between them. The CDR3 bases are TGTGCCAGCAGTGAGCACGGCGGGGCCACAGATACGCAGTATTTT. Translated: CASSEHGGATDTQYF.

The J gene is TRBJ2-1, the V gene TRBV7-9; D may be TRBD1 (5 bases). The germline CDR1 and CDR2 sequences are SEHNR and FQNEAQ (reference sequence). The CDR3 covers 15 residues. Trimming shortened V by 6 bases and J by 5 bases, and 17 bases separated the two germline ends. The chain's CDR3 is CASSYRQLMDNEQFF. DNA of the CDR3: TGTGCCAGCAGTTACCGACAGTTAATGGACAATGAGCAGTTCTTC.

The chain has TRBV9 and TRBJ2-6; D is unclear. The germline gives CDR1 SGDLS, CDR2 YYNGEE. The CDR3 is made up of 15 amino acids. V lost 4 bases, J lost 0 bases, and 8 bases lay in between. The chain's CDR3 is CASSPEHSGANVLTF. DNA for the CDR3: TGTGCCAGCAGCCCCGAGCACTCTGGGGCCAACGTCCTGACTTTC.

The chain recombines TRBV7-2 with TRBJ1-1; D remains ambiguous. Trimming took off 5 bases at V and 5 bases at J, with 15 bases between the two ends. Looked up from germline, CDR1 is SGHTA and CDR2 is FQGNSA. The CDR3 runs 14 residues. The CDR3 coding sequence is TGTGCCAGCAGCCGGCGTGGCTCGGGAACTGAAGCTTTCTTT. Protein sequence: CASSRRGSGTEAFF.

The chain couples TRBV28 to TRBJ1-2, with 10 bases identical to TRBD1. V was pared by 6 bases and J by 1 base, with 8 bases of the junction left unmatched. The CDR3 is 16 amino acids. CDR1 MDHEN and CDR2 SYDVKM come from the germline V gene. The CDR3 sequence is CASRLATGGLNYGYTF. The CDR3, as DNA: TGTGCCAGCAGATTGGCGACAGGGGGCCTTAACTATGGCTACACCTTC.

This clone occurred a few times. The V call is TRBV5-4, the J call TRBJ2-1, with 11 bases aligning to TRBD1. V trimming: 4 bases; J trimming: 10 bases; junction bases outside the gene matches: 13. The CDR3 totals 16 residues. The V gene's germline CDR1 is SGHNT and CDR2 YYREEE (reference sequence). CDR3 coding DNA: TGTGCCAGCAGCCAAAGTCAAGGACAGGGGGCGGGCGAGCAGTTCTTC. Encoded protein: CASSQSQGQGAGEQFF.

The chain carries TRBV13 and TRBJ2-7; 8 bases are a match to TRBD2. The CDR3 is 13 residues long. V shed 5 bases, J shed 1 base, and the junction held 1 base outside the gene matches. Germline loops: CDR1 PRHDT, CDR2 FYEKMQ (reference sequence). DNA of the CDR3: TGTGCCAGCAGCCGGGGGGGTTCCTACGAGCAGTACTTC. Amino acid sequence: CASSRGGSYEQYF.

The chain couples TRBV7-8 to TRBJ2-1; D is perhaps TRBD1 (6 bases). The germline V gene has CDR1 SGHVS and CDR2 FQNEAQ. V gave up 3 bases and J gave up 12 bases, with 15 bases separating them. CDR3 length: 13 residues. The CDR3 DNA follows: TGTGCCAGCAGCTTGGGGGCCAGGGCGAGGCAGTTCTTC. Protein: CASSLGARARQFF.

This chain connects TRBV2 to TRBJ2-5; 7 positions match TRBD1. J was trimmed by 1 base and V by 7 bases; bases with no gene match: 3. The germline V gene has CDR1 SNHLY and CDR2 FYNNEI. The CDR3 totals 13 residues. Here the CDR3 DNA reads TGTGCCAGCAAGCCAGGGGGCCAAGAGACCCAGTACTTC. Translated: CASKPGGQETQYF. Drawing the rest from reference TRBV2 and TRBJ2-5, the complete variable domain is EPEVTQTPSHQVTQMGQEVILRCVPISNHLYFYWYRQILGQKVEFLVSFYNNEISEKSEIFDDQFSVERPDGSNFTLKIRSTKLEDSAMYFCASKPGGQETQYFGPGTRLLVL.

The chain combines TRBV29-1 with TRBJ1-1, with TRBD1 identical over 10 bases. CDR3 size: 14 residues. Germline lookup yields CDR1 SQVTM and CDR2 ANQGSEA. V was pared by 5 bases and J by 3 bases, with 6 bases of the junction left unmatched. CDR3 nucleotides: TGCAGCGTTCTCCGGGACAGGGGTTACACTGAAGCTTTCTTT. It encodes CSVLRDRGYTEAFF.

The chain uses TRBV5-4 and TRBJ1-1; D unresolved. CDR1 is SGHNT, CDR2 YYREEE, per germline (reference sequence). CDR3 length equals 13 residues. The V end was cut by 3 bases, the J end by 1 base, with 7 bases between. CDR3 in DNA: TGTGCCAGCAGCTCAGGCCGGAACACTGAAGCTTTCTTT. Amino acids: CASSSGRNTEAFF.

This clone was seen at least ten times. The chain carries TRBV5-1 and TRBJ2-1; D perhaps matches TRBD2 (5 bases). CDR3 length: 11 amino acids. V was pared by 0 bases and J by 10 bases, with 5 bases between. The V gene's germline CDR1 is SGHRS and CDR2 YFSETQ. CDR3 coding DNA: TGCGCCAGCAGCTTGGCTAGCGAGCAGTTCTTC. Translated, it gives CASSLASEQFF.

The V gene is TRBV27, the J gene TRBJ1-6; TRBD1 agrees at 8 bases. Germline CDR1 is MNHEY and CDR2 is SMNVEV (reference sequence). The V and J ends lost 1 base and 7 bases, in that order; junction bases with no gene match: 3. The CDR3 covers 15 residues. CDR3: CASSLYRTGNSPLHF. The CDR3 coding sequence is TGTGCCAGCAGTTTATATAGGACAGGGAATTCACCCCTCCACTTT.

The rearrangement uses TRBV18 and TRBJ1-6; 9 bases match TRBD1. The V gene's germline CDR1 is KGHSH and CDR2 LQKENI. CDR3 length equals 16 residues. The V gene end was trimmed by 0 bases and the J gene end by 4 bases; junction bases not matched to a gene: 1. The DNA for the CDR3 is TGTGCCAGCTCACCACCGACAGGGGGATATAATTCACCCCTCCACTTT. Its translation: CASSPPTGGYNSPLHF.

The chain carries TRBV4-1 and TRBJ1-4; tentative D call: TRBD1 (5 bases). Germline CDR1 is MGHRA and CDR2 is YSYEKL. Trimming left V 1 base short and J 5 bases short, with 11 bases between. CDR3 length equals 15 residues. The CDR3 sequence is CASSQVRQGNEKLFF. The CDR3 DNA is TGCGCCAGCAGCCAAGTAAGGCAGGGAAATGAAAAACTGTTTTTT.

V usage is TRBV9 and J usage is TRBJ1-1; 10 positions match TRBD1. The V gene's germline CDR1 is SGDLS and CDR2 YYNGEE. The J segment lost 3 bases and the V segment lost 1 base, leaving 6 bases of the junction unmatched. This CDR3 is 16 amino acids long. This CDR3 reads CASSVRDRGWDTEAFF. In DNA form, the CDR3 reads TGTGCCAGCAGCGTAAGGGACAGGGGATGGGACACTGAAGCTTTCTTT.